This T cell receptor (beta chain) originates from a study of Ad26.COV2.S vaccination and SARS-CoV-2 variants. As for the study in general: Ad26.COV2.S given intramuscularly, once or twice 56 days apart.

The treatment here: some 20 received Ad26.COV2.S at low or high dose, single or two shots; 5 received placebo; per-sample allocation not given. Collection of the samples took place on day 63 after the first injection of vaccine or placebo. The study used a vaccine consisting of an Ad26 vector that expressed Wuhan-strain SARS-CoV-2 spike. Germline CDR1 is SGHAT and CDR2 is FQNNGV. The junction had 8 bases not matched to a gene; V was cut back by 1 base and J by 4 bases. The CDR3 spans 16 residues. Profiled with immunoSEQ multiplex PCR; TCRdb holds only in-frame clones, not every one. The table records about 420,000 clones, approximately 90% of them present only once. Overall study findings and caveats: Using TCR breadth and depth analyses may have led to underestimated total T cell responses. Greater spike-specific TCR breadth was seen in vaccine recipients than in placebo recipients.

In the case of this clone: Its antigen is as yet unknown.

The chain combines TRBV11-2 with TRBJ2-3; TRBD2 matches at 7 bases. The sequenced sample was peripheral blood, obtained in a trial of Ad26.COV2.S vaccine versus placebo. This TCR was recovered from a person aged 18-65 years who received the Ad26.COV2.S COVID-19 vaccine or a placebo. In DNA, the CDR3 is TGTGCCAGCAGCTTAGGGTCACGGGGGGACGCAGATACGCAGTATTTT. Its translation: CASSLGSRGDADTQYF. Complete variable domain (other parts from reference TRBV11-2 and TRBJ2-3): EAGVAQSPRYKIIEKRQSVAFWCNPISGHATLYWYQQILGQGPKLLIQFQNNGVVDDSQLPKDRFSAERLKGVDSTLKIQPAKLEDSAVYLCASSLGSRGDADTQYFGPGTRLTVL.